A single sample is the source of the 12 T cell receptor beta chains below, sequenced in a study of blood T cell repertoires in COVID-19. The method was immunoSEQ multiplex PCR; TCRdb's version includes in-frame clones alone and lacks a portion of them. The table lists under 100,000 clones, 75% to 95% of them singletons. The sample taken for sequencing was peripheral blood. The receptors were gathered from a man aged 50 or older with acute or convalescent COVID-19.

The V call is TRBV14, the J call TRBJ1-4; perhaps TRBD1 as D (5 bases). V was pared by 1 base and J by 2 bases, with 8 bases between. This CDR3 is 15 amino acids long. Looked up from germline, CDR1 is SGHDN and CDR2 is FVKESK. The DNA for the CDR3 is TGTGCCAGCAGCCAAGGGACACTTACTAATGAAAAACTGTTTTTT. This gives the protein CASSQGTLTNEKLFF. Full variable domain (rest looked up from reference TRBV14 and TRBJ1-4): EAGVTQFPSHSVIEKGQTVTLRCDPISGHDNLYWYRRVMGKEIKFLLHFVKESKQDESGMPNNRFLAERTGGTYSTLKVQPAELEDSGVYFCASSQGTLTNEKLFFGSGTQLSVL.

CDR3 sequence: CATSDVTSTDTQYF. The CDR3 bases are TGTGCCACCAGTGATGTCACTAGCACAGATACGCAGTATTTT. This chain joins TRBV24-1 and TRBJ2-3, with D uncertain. Germline-derived CDR1 and CDR2 are KGHDR and SFDVKD. Trimming shortened V by 3 bases and J by 0 bases, and 6 bases separated the two germline ends. The CDR3 contains 14 residues.

The chain couples TRBV30 to TRBJ2-2, with 9 bases fitting TRBD1. V gave up 1 base and J gave up 2 bases; unmatched junction bases: 5. In germline, CDR1 is GTSNPN, CDR2 SVGIG (reference sequence). The CDR3 length is 16 residues. CDR3 in DNA: TGTGCCTGGAGTGCACAGGGGGCTCGAAACACCGGGGAGCTGTTTTTT. Encoded protein: CAWSAQGARNTGELFF.

CDR3 loop: CASRASGRGDTQYF. CDR3 DNA sequence: TGTGCCAGCAGGGCCAGCGGGAGGGGGGATACGCAGTATTTT. The rearrangement joins TRBV5-4 to TRBJ2-3, with 10 bases that match TRBD2. V gave up 5 bases and J gave up 6 bases; unmatched junction bases: 6. This CDR3 has 14 amino acids. The V gene's germline CDR1 is SGHNT and CDR2 YYREEE (reference sequence).

The chain couples TRBV6-2 or TRBV6-3 to TRBJ1-2; D is possibly TRBD1 (5 bases). Germline CDR1 MNHEY, CDR2 SVGEGT. Deletions cut 2 bases from V and 12 bases from J, with 22 bases between. CDR3 length: 15 residues. In DNA, the CDR3 is TGTGCCAGCAGTTACCTTGGGCCTCGCGGGGCCGGCCACACCTTC. This gives the protein CASSYLGPRGAGHTF.

V gene TRBV2 combines with J gene TRBJ1-3, with D hard to call. With 8 bases removed from V and 0 bases from J, the gap between germline ends came to 8 bases. Germline lookup yields CDR1 SNHLY and CDR2 FYNNEI. The length of the CDR3 is 13 residues. The CDR3 nucleotides are TGTGCCAGCGCGGCAGACTCTGGAAACACCATATATTTT. This translates into CASAADSGNTIYF.

The chain combines TRBV19 with TRBJ1-5; weak D call: TRBD1 (5 bases). In germline, CDR1 is LNHDA, CDR2 SQIVND (reference sequence). This CDR3 has 15 residues. V shed 2 bases and J shed 0 bases, with 8 bases lying between them. CDR3 protein: CASSIRGNSNQPQHF. The CDR3 region has the DNA TGTGCCAGTAGTATAAGGGGAAATAGCAATCAGCCCCAGCATTTT.

V gene TRBV19 combines with J gene TRBJ2-7; 8 bases align to TRBD1. The CDR3 is 14 residues long. Germline V gene lookup returns CDR1 LNHDA and CDR2 SQIVND (reference sequence). CDR3 residues: CAGPLTGVRNEQYF. In DNA form, the CDR3 reads TGTGCAGGTCCACTGACAGGGGTAAGAAACGAGCAGTACTTC.

This chain connects TRBV5-1 to TRBJ2-3, with D possibly TRBD2 on 6 matching bases. The CDR3 length is 12 residues. The germline V gene encodes CDR1 SGHRS and CDR2 YFSETQ. V was cut by 6 bases and J by 5 bases, with 10 bases left in between. CDR3 region: CASKSSGDTQYF. CDR3 DNA sequence: TGCGCCAGCAAAAGTAGCGGAGATACGCAGTATTTT.

The chain couples TRBV5-1 to TRBJ2-7; perhaps TRBD2 as D (5 bases). From germline, CDR1 is SGHRS and CDR2 YFSETQ. The CDR3 contains 13 residues. Between the trimmed V and J ends, which lost 2 bases and 3 bases, there was a span of 9 bases. CDR3 loop: CASSFIRGYEQYF. For the CDR3, the DNA is TGCGCCAGCAGCTTTATCCGGGGCTACGAGCAGTACTTC.

The chain employs TRBV2 and TRBJ1-4; 9 bases are shared with TRBD1. Looked up from germline, CDR1 is SNHLY and CDR2 is FYNNEI. Trimming at V came to 5 bases and at J to 8 bases, leaving 12 bases not matched to a gene. This CDR3 has 16 amino acids. The CDR3 loop reads CASSFPGQGGGEKLFF. CDR3 DNA: TGTGCCAGCAGTTTCCCGGGACAGGGAGGAGGCGAAAAACTGTTTTTT.

The chain carries TRBV30 and TRBJ1-1, with D possibly being TRBD1 (5 bases). CDR1 is GTSNPN, CDR2 SVGIG, per germline (reference sequence). Deletions cut 3 bases from V and 2 bases from J, with 10 bases between. This CDR3 contains 13 residues. CDR3 bases: TGTGCCTGGAGATCGGGACTTAACACTGAAGCTTTCTTT. Translation: CAWRSGLNTEAFF.